The following is a T cell receptor (beta chain) sequence with its context. What it binds is not known. V gave up 6 bases and J gave up 4 bases; unmatched junction bases: 14. Per germline, CDR1 MNHNS and CDR2 SASEGT. The CDR3 is 16 residues long. This record belongs to a study of vaccination and CD4 T cells after COVID-19. With the Oncomine TCR Beta short-read assay, DNA from cultured CD4+ T cells was sequenced. One entry per CDR3 protein results from TCRdb running MiXCR on the PCR reads. The table has over 7,000 distinct CDR3 sequences, 48% seen once. The treatment was: roughly 10-day PBMC culture with coronavirus spike peptide pools or control peptides (ViraFEST assay).

The chain combines TRBV6-1 with TRBJ1-2; the match to TRBD1 covers 7 bases. This receptor was obtained from a human donor who had recovered from COVID-19. Sequencing was performed on CD4+ T cells from blood, cultured in vitro. CDR3 in amino acids: CASSAETGRVVYGYTF. Here the CDR3 DNA reads TGTGCCAGCAGCGCCGAGACAGGGAGAGTAGTCTATGGCTACACCTTC.